The source of this T cell receptor beta chain is a study of memory CD4+ T cells and cytomegalovirus serostatus. Germline V gives CDR1 SNHLY, CDR2 FYNNEI. V was clipped by 5 bases and J by 8 bases, with 11 bases between them. CDR3 length equals 12 residues. Using immunoSEQ multiplex PCR, the repertoire was profiled, and TCRdb retains in-frame clones only, with some absent. Of about 57,000 clones in the sample, over 75% were seen once. The sort gate was single viable CD3+CD4+CD8-CD45RO+ cells for memory CD4+ T cells. CMV serostatus came from serum IgG against pp150, pp28, p38, p52. Positive selection with CD4 microbeads enriched total CD4+ T cells.

This sequence was found in an adult in good health and CMV-seronegative. Source material: memory CD4+ T cells from blood. The V gene is TRBV2, the J gene TRBJ2-3; no clear D gene. The CDR3 loop reads CASSWDMGTQYF. The CDR3 DNA reads as TGTGCCAGCAGTTGGGATATGGGTACGCAGTATTTT.